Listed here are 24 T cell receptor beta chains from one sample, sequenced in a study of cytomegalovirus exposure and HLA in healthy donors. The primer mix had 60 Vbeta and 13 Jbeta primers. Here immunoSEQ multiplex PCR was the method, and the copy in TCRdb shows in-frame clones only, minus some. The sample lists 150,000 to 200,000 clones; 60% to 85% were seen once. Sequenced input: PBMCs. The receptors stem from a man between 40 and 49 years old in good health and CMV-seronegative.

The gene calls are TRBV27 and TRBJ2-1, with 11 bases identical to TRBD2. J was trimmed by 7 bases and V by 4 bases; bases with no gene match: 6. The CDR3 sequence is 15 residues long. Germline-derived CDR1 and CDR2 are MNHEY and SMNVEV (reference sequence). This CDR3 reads CASSSRTSGPNEQFF. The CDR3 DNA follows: TGTGCCAGCAGTTCAAGGACTAGCGGGCCTAATGAGCAGTTCTTC.

In DNA form, the CDR3 reads TGTGCCAGCAGCGTAGGACTAGCGGGGGGAAGGTGGGTCTACGAGCAGTACTTC. It specifies CASSVGLAGGRWVYEQYF. This chain uses TRBV9 with TRBJ2-7, with 13 nucleotides matching TRBD2. CDR1 and CDR2 (germline): SGDLS, YYNGEE. Trimming cost V 0 bases and J 3 bases; bases outside gene matches: 9. CDR3 length: 18 residues. Supplemented by reference TRBV9 and TRBJ2-7, the full variable domain reads DSGVTQTPKHLITATGQRVTLRCSPRSGDLSVYWYQQSLDQGLQFLIQYYNGEERAKGNILERFSAQQFPDLHSELNLSSLELGDSALYFCASSVGLAGGRWVYEQYFGPGTRLTVT.

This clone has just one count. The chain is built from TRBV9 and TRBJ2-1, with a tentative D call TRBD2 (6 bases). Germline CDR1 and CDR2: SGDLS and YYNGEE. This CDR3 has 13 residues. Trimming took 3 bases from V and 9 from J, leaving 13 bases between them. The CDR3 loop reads CASSGRETVEQFF. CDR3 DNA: TGTGCCAGCAGCGGACGGGAGACGGTTGAGCAGTTCTTC.

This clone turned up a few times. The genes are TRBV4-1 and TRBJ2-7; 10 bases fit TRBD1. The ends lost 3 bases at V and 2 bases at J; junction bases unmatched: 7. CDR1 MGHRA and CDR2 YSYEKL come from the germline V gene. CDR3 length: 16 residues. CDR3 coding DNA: TGCGCCAGCAGCCACGGCACCGGGACAGGGGCCTACGAGCAGTACTTC. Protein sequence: CASSHGTGTGAYEQYF.

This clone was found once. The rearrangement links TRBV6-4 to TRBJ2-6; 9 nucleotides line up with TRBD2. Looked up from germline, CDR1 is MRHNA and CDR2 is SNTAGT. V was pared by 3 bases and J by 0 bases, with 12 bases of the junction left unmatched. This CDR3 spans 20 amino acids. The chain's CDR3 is CASSEWGSGSVRSGANVLTF. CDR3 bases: TGTGCCAGCAGTGAATGGGGTAGCGGGAGTGTTCGCTCTGGGGCCAACGTCCTGACTTTC.

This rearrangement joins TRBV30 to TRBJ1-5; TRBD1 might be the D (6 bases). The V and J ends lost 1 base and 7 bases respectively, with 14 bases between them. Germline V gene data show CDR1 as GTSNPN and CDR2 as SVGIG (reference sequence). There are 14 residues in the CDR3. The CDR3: CAWSEVRGNQPQHF. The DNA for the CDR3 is TGTGCCTGGAGTGAAGTCAGGGGAAACCAGCCCCAGCATTTT.

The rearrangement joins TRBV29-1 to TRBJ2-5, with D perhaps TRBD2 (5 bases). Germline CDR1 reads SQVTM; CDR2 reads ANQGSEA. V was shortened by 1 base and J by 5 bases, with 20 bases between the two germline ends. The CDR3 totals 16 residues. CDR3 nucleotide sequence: TGCAGCGTTGAAGGGGAGATGGTGGGGTTTTGGGAGACCCAGTACTTC. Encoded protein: CSVEGEMVGFWETQYF.

CDR3 coding DNA: TGTGCCAGCAGTTACTCCCAGGGGGCGAACAATGAGCAGTTCTTC. Translating it yields CASSYSQGANNEQFF. The V gene is TRBV6-5, the J gene TRBJ2-1; TRBD1 aligns across 8 bases. Trimming removed 0 bases from V and 5 bases from J; junction bases left unmatched: 3. The germline V gene has CDR1 MNHEY and CDR2 SVGAGI. The CDR3 spans 15 residues.

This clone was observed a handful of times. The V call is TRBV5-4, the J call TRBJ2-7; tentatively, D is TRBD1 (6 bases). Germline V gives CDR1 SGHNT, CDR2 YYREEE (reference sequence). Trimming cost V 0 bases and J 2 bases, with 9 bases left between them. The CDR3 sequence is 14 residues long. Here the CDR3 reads CASSLGQAPYEQYF. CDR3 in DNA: TGTGCCAGCAGCTTGGGACAGGCCCCCTACGAGCAGTACTTC.

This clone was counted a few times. CDR3 sequence (DNA): TGTGCCAGCAGCTTAAGGGGAATTTCTAGCACAGATACGCAGTATTTT. Translated, it gives CASSLRGISSTDTQYF. J is TRBJ2-3 and V is TRBV5-6, with D possibly being TRBD1 (5 bases). Germline CDR1 and CDR2: SGHDT and YYEEEE. The CDR3 sequence is 16 residues long. The germline V and J ends were trimmed by 2 bases and 0 bases, with 13 bases remaining between them.

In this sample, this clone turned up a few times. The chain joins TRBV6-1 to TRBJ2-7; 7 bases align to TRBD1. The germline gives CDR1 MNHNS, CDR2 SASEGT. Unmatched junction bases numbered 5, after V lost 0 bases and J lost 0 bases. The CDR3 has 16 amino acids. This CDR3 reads CASSEAYRGYSYEQYF. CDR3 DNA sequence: TGTGCCAGCAGTGAAGCTTACAGGGGTTACTCCTACGAGCAGTACTTC.

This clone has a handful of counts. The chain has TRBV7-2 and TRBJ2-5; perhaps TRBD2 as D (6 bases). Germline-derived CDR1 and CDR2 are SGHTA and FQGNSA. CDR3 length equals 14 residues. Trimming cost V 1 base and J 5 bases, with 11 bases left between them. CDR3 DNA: TGTGCCAGCAGCTTAGATGGGGGGACGGAGACCCAGTACTTC. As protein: CASSLDGGTETQYF.

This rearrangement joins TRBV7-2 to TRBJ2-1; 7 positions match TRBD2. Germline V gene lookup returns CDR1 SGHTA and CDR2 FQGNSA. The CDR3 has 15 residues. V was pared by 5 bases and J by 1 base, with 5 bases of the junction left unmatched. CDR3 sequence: CASSEGGGSYNEQFF. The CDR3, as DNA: TGTGCCAGCAGCGAGGGCGGGGGATCCTACAATGAGCAGTTCTTC.

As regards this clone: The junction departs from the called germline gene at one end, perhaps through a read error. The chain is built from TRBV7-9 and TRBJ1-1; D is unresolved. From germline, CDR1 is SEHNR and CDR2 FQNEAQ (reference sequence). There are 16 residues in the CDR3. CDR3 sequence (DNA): TGTTCCAGCAGCCACGGGAGAGGGCTTCTGAACACTGAAGCTTTCTTT. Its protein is CSSSHGRGLLNTEAFF.

CDR3 in amino acids: CAWILGTGGITEAFF. DNA of the CDR3: TGTGCCTGGATTCTGGGGACAGGGGGTATAACTGAAGCTTTCTTT. This sequence joins TRBV30 and TRBJ1-1; 11 positions match TRBD1. CDR1 is GTSNPN, CDR2 SVGIG, per germline (reference sequence). The CDR3 has 15 residues. J gave up 5 bases and V 4 bases, and 9 bases lay outside the gene matches.

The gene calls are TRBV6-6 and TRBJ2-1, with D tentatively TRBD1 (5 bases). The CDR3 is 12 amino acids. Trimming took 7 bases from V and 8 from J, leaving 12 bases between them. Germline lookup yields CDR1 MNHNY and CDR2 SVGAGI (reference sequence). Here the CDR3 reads CASTKKGDEQFF. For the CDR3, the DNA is TGTGCCAGCACCAAAAAAGGGGATGAGCAGTTCTTC.

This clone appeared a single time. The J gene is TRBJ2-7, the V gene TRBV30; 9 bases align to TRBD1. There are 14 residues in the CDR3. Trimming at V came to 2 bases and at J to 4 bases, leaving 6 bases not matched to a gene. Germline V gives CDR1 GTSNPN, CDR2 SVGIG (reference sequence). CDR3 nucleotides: TGTGCCTGGAGTTCGACAGGGGGTTGGTACGAGCAGTACTTC. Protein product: CAWSSTGGWYEQYF. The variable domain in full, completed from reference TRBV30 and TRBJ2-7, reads SQTIHQWPATLVQPVGSPLSLECTVEGTSNPNLYWYRQAAGRGLQLLFYSVGIGQISSEVPQNLSASRPQDRQFILSSKKLLLSDSGFYLCAWSSTGGWYEQYFGPGTRLTVT.

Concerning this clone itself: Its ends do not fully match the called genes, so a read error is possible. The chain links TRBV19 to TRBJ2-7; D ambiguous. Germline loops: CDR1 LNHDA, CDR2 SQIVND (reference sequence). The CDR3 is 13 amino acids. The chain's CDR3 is CASSLDITYEQCF. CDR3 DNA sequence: TGTGCCAGTAGTCTCGACATTACCTACGAGCAGTGCTTC.

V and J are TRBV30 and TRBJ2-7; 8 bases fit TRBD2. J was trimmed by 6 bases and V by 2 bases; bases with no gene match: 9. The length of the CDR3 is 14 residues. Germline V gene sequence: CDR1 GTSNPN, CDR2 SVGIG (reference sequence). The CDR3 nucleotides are TGTGCCTGGAGTTCCGGGACTAGGTGGCTCGAGCAGTACTTC. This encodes CAWSSGTRWLEQYF.

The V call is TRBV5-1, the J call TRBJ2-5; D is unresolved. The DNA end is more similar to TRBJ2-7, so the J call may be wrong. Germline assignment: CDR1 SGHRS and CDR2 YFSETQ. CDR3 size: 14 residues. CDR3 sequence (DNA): TGCGCCAGCAGCTTGGAAGGCAGCGTCTACGAGCAGTACTTC. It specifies CASSLEGSVYEQYF.

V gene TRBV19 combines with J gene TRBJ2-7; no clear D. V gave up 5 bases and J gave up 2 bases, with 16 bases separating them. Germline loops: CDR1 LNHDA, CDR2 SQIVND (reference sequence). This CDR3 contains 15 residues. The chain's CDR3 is CASSLRPGETYEQYF. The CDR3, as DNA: TGTGCCAGTAGTCTTCGGCCAGGTGAAACCTACGAGCAGTACTTC.

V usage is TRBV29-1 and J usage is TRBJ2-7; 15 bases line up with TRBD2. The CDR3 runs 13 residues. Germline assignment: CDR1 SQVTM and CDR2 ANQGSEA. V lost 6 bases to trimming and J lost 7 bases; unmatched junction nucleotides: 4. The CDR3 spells CSVGTSGRQEQYF. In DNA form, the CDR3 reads TGCAGCGTGGGGACTAGCGGGAGGCAGGAGCAGTACTTC.

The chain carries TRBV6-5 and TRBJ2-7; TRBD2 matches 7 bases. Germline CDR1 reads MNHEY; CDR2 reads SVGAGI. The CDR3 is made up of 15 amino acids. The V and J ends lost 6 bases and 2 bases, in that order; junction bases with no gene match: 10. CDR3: CASRTGASGTYEQYF. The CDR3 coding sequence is TGTGCCAGCAGAACGGGTGCTAGCGGAACCTACGAGCAGTACTTC.

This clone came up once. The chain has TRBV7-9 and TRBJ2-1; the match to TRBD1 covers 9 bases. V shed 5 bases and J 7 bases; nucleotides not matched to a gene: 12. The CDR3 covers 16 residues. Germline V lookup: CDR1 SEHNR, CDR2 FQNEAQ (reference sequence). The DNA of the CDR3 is TGTGCCAGCAGCCAGTCCCGGACAGGGGCTTTTAATGAGCAGTTCTTC. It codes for CASSQSRTGAFNEQFF.